This T cell receptor beta chain was found in a study of blood T cell repertoires in COVID-19. Study-level information: Italy, Spain and the United States were the sources of the convalescent and acute COVID-19 samples. The cDNA or gDNA used as material had been derived from T cells, B-cell-depleted T cells, or PBMCs.

Authors' analysis steps: Nucleated cell counts were estimated from reference gene primer amplification. TCRdb's table, derived via immunoSEQ multiplex PCR, lists solely in-frame clones and lacks some. D and trimming come from the DNA, and the V and J calls and clone size come from that table. The table lists about 120,000 clones, 55% to 75% of them singletons. Sequencing input: peripheral blood. The receptor comes from a woman in her sixties or seventies with acute or convalescent COVID-19.

CDR3 coding DNA: TGTGCCAGCAGTTCCTCCGGGACAGAAAATTCACCCCTCCACTTT. It specifies CASSSSGTENSPLHF. The chain employs TRBV21-1 and TRBJ1-6; the table assigns TRBD1, which was not confirmed against the DNA. TRBV21-1 is labeled a pseudogene. The CDR3 sequence is 15 residues long.